This TCR beta chain emerged from a study of shared clonotypes between healthy human individuals. Study details: The study used three CD4 naive, three CD4 memory, two CD8 naive and one CD8 memory plate per donor.

Profiled with immunoSEQ multiplex PCR; TCRdb holds only in-frame clones, not every one. The table lists more than 900,000 clones, approximately 80% of them singletons. Trimming at V came to 5 bases and at J to 5 bases, leaving 5 bases not matched to a gene. Looked up from germline, CDR1 is MNHEY and CDR2 is SVGAGI. This CDR3 comprises 15 residues. The sample taken for sequencing was memory CD4+ T cells from PBMCs. Noted subset: CD45RA-negative fraction. This clonotype originated in a man aged 18 to 30 in good health. Some clones in this sample may be carry-over from other donors' samples. The chain combines TRBV6-5 with TRBJ1-6; the match to TRBD1 covers 8 bases. CDR3: CASSTTGAHNSPLHF. CDR3 DNA sequence: TGTGCCAGCAGTACGACAGGGGCTCATAATTCACCCCTCCACTTT.